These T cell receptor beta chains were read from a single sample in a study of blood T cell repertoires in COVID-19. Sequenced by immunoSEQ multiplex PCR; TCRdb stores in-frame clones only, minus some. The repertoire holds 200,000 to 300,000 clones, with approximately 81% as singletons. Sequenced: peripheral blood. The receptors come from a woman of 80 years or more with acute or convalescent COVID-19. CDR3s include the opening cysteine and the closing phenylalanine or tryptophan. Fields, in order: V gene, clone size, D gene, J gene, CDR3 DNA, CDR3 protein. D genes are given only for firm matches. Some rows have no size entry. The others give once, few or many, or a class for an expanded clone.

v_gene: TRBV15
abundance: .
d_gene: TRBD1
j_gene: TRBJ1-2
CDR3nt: TGTGCCACCAGCATTGGGAAGGGGACAGGGGGCGCTCGGAATGGCTACACCTTC
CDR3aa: CATSIGKGTGGARNGYTF

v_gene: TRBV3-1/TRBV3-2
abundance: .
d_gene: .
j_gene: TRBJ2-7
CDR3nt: TGTGCCAGCAGCCAACCCGGGAACTCCTACGAGCAGTACTTC
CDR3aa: CASSQPGNSYEQYF

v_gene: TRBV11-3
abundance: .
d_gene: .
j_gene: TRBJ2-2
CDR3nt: TGTGCCAGCAGGGAACAGGGGAACACCGGGGAGCTGTTTTTT
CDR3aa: CASREQGNTGELFF

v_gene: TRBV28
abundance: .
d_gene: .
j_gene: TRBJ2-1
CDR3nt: TGTGCCAGCAGGTTCGCTATGGGGGGCTACAATGAGCAGTTCTTC
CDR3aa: CASRFAMGGYNEQFF

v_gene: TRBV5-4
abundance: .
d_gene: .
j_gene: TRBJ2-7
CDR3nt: TGTGCCAGCAGCTTGGTGGGGGGCTCCTACGAGCAGTACTTC
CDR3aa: CASSLVGGSYEQYF

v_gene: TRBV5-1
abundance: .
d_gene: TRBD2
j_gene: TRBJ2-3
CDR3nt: TGCGCCAGCAGCAGGACTAGCATCACAGATACGCAGTATTTT
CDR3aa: CASSRTSITDTQYF

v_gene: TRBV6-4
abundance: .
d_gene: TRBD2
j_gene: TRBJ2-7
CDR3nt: TGTGCCAGCAGTGACTCTCTAGCGGGAGAAAAGAGCTACGAGCAGTACTTC
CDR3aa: CASSDSLAGEKSYEQYF

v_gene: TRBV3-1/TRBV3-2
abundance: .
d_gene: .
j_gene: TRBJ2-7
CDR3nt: TGTGCCAGCAGCCAAGCTTATTACGAGCAGTACTTC
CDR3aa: CASSQAYYEQYF

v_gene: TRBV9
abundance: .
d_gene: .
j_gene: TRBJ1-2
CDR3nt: TGTGCCAGCAGCGTAGAGGCGGGGGCCGGATATGGCTACACCTTC
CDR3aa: CASSVEAGAGYGYTF

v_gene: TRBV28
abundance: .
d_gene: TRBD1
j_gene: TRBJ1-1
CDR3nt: TGTGCCAGCCAGCCGGGACAGGGGGTCACTGAAGCTTTCTTT
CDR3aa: CASQPGQGVTEAFF

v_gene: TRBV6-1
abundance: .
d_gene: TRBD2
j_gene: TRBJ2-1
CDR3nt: TGTGCCAGCAGTGAGGAGCTAGCGGGGGCCTACAATGAGCAGTTCTTC
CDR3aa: CASSEELAGAYNEQFF

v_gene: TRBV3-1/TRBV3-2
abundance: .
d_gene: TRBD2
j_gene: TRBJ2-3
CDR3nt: TGTGCCAGCAGCCAAAGCGGGGTGGGAGATACGCAGTATTTT
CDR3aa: CASSQSGVGDTQYF

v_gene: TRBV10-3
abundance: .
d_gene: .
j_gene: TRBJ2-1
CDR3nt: TGTGCCATTTCTCGGGTCGGCGGGAACAATGAGCAGTTCTTC
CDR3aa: CAISRVGGNNEQFF

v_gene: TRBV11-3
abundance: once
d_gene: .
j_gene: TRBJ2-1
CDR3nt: TGTGCCAGCAGCTTGGCGGGTGGGGATAAGCAGTTCTTC
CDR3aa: CASSLAGGDKQFF

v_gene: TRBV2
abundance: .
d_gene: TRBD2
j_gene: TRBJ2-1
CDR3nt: TGTGCCAGCAGGCCCCCCGCGGGAGAATACAATGAGCAGTTCTTC
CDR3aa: CASRPPAGEYNEQFF

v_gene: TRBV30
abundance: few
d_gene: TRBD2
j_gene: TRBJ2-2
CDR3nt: TGTGCCTGGAGTGGGGCCAGGACTAGCGCTAGCACCGGGGAGCTGTTTTTT
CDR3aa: CAWSGARTSASTGELFF

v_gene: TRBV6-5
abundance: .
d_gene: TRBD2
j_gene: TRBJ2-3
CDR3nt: TGTGCCAGCAGTTTATCCGGGACTAGCGGGAGAAATACGCAGTATTTT
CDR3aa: CASSLSGTSGRNTQYF

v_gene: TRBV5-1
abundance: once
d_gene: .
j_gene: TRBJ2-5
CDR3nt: TGCGCCAGCAGAACAGGGCTCCAAGAGACCCAGTACTTC
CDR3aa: CASRTGLQETQYF

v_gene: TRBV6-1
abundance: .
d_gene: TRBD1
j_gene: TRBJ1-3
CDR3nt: TGTGCCAGCAGTGAAGTGGGACAGGCCGACACCATATATTTT
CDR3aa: CASSEVGQADTIYF

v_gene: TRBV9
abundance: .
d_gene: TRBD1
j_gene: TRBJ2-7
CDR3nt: TGTGCCAGCAGCGAGGGGACAGGGGGCCTAAAAACCTACGAGCAGTACTTC
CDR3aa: CASSEGTGGLKTYEQYF

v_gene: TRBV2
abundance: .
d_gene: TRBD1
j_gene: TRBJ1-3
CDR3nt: TGTGCCAGCAGTGTCAGACAGGGGACGATCTCTGGAAACACCATATATTTT
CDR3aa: CASSVRQGTISGNTIYF

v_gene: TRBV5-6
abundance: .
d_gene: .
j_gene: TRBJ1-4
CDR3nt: TGTGCCAGCAGCTTGTCGGGGTATGGTAATGAAAAACTGTTTTTT
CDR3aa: CASSLSGYGNEKLFF

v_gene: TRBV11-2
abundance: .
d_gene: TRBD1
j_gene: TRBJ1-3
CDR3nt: TGTGCCAGCAGCTTCGTAAGGGGCAGGGGGAGTGGAAACACCATATATTTT
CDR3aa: CASSFVRGRGSGNTIYF

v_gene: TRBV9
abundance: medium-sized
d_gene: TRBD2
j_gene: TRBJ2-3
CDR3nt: TGTGCCAGCAGCCTAGGACTAGCGGGGGCAGATACGCAGTATTTT
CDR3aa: CASSLGLAGADTQYF

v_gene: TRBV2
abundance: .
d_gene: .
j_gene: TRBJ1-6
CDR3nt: TGTGCCAGCAGTGACTCTTCCCGGGGTGATTATAATTCACCCCTCCACTTT
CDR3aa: CASSDSSRGDYNSPLHF

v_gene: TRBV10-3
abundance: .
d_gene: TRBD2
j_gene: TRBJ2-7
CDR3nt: TGTGCCATCACCCCTAGCGGGGGGAACGAGCAGTACTTC
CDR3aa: CAITPSGGNEQYF

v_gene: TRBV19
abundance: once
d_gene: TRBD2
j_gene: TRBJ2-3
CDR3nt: TGTGCCAGTAGTGCTGGACTAGAGTCAGATACGCAGTATTTT
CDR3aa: CASSAGLESDTQYF

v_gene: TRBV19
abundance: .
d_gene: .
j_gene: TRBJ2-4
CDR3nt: TGTGCCAGTAGCCCTACCCCCGGACAGAGTCAGTACTTC
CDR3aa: CASSPTPGQSQYF

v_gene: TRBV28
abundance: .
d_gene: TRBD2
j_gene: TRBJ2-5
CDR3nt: TGTGCCAGCATCCAAGCGGGGGGCGGATGGCGTGAGACCCAGTACTTC
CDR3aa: CASIQAGGGWRETQYF

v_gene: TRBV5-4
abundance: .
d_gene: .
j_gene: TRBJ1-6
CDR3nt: TGTGCCAGCAGCTCGCTTATCGGGGATTCACCCCTCCACTTT
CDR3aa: CASSSLIGDSPLHF

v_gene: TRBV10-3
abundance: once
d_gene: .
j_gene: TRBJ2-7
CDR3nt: TGTGCCATCAGTGAGTTCCCAGACTACGAGCAGTACTTC
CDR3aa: CAISEFPDYEQYF

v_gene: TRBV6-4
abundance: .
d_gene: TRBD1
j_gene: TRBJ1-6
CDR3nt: TGTGCCAGCAGTGACAACCGACAGGGGGGCTACCGCCGGCCTCAAAAATCACCCCTCCACTTT
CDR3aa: CASSDNRQGGYRRPQKSPLHF

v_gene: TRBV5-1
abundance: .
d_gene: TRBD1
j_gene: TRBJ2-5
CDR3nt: TGCGCCAGCAGCTTGGCCCCAGGGGGCTATGAGACCCAGTACTTC
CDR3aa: CASSLAPGGYETQYF

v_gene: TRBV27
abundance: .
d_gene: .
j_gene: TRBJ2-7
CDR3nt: TGTGCCAGCAGTCTAAACTCCCTTGCCGAGCAGTACTTC
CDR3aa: CASSLNSLAEQYF

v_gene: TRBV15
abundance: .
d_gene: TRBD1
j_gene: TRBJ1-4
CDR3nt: TGTGCCACCAGCAGGTTGGGGACAGGGGATGAAAAACTGTTTTTT
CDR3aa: CATSRLGTGDEKLFF

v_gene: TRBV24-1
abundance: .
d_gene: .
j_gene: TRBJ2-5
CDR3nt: TGTGCCACCAGCCAGGAGGGCCCGGTTGGGGTCCAGTACTTC
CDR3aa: CATSQEGPVGVQYF

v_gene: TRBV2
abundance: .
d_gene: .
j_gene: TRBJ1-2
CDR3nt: TGTGCCAGCAGTGATTGGGGGCGCAGCTATGGCTACACCTTC
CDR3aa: CASSDWGRSYGYTF

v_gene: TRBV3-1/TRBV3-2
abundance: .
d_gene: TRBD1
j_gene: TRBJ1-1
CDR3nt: TGTGCCAGCAGCTCAGGGGGCACTGAAGCTTTCTTT
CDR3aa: CASSSGGTEAFF

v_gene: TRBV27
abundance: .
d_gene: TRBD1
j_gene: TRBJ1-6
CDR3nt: TGTGCCAGCAGTTTGTTCAGGGGGATTAATTCACCCCTCCACTTT
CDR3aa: CASSLFRGINSPLHF

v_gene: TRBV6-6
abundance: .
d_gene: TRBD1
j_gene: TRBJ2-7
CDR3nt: TGTGCCAGCAATACTGCCGGGACAGGCTCCTACGAGCAGTACTTC
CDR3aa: CASNTAGTGSYEQYF

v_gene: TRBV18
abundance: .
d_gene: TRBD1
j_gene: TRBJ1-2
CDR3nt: TGTGCCAGCTCACGTGGACAGGGCGAGGGCTACACCTTC
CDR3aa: CASSRGQGEGYTF

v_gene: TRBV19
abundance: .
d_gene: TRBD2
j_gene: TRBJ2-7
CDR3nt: TGTGCCAGTAGTATGGGACTAGCGGATTACGAGCAGTACTTC
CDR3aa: CASSMGLADYEQYF

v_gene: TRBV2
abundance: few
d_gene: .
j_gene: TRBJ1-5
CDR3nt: TGTGCCAGCAGTGCCGACAGGTCGAGGGTCAATCAGCCCCAGCATTTT
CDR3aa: CASSADRSRVNQPQHF

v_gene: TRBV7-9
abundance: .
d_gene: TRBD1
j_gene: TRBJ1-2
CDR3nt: TGTGCCAGTCCAAGACAGGGCTCTATAGGTGGCTACACCTTC
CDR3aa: CASPRQGSIGGYTF

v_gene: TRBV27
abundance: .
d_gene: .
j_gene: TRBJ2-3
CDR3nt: TGTGCCAGCAGTTCCAGTTACAGCACAGATACGCAGTATTTT
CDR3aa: CASSSSYSTDTQYF

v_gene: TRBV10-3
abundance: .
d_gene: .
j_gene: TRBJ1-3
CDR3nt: TGTGCCATCACCGACAGATACTCTGGAAACACCATATATTTT
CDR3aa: CAITDRYSGNTIYF

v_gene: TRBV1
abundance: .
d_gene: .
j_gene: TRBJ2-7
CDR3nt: TGCACCAGCAGCCAAAATCCTGACACGTTGCATATCTACGAGCAGTACTTC
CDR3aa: CTSSQNPDTLHIYEQYF

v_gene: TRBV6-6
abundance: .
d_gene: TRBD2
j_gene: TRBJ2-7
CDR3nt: TGTGCCAGCACAGGTCTAGCGGGAGGATTGTCCTACGAGCAGTACTTC
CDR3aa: CASTGLAGGLSYEQYF

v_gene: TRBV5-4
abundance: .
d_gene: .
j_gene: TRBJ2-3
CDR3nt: TGTGCCAGCAGCTTGCGGGGGTTCACAGATACGCAGTATTTT
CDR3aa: CASSLRGFTDTQYF